This T cell receptor (beta chain) was sequenced during a study of beta chain features in type 1 diabetes. On the study more broadly: Examination of sorted cells across all samples involved more than 85,000,000 cells.

Trimming cost V 5 bases and J 4 bases, with 8 bases left between them. CDR3 length: 12 amino acids. CDR1 is SQVTM and CDR2 is ANQGSEA in the germline V gene. Since all of the isolated RNA was reverse transcribed, expressed TCRB transcripts were what got sequenced. Clones were sequenced by immunoSEQ multiplex PCR, and TCRdb holds only the in-frame ones, with some missing. In the table there are around 200,000 clones, 10% to 15% of which are singletons. Of note for this clone: The antigen remains unidentified.

Findings and limits, study-wide: Type 1 diabetes patients had fewer VDJ junction insertions and more deletions.

What was sequenced was central memory CD4+ T cells from blood. This TCR came from a woman in her late teens or twenties in good health. The chain has TRBV29-1 and TRBJ1-4, with D tentatively TRBD1 (5 bases). The CDR3 here is CSVRQSNEKLFF. The CDR3 region has the DNA TGCAGCGTTCGACAGAGTAATGAAAAACTGTTTTTT.